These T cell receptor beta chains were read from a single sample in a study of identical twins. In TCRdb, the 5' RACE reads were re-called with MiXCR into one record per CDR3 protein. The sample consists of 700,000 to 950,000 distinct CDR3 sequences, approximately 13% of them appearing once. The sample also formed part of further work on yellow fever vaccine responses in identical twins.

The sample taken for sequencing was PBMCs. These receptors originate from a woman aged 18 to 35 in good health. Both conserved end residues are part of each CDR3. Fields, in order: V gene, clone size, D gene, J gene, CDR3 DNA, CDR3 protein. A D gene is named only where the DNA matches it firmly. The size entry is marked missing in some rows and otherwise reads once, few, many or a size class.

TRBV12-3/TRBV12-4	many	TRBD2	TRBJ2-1	TGTGCCAGCAGTTTAGCGCGGGATAGCGGGTCTCGGAATGAGCAGTTCTTC	CASSLARDSGSRNEQFF
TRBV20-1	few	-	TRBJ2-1	TGCAGTCCAGCAACCACAGGGAAGGATGAGCAGTTCTTC	CSPATTGKDEQFF
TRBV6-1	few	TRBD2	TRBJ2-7	TGTGCCAGCAGGCCTGGCGGGAGGTCCTACGAGCAGTACTTC	CASRPGGRSYEQYF
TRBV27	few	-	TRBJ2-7	TGTGCCAGCAGTTTATCCCGCAGCTACGAGCAGTACTTC	CASSLSRSYEQYF
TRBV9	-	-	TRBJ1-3	TGTGCCAGCAGCGTAGAGCTGAATCCCTCTGGAAACACCATATATTTT	CASSVELNPSGNTIYF
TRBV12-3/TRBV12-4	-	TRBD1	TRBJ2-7	TGTGCCAGCAGGTCCCGGGACAGAGATTACTACGAGCAGTACTTC	CASRSRDRDYYEQYF
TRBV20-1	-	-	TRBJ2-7	TGCAGTGCTAGAGACAGGGCCTACGAGCAGTACTTC	CSARDRAYEQYF
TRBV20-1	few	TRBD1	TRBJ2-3	TGCAGTGCTAGAGATCCCACGACAGGGGCAACAGATACGCAGTATTTT	CSARDPTTGATDTQYF
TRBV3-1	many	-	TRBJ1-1	TGTGCCAGCAGCCAAGATCCGGGGTTCCTTGGTAATGAAGCTTTCTTT	CASSQDPGFLGNEAFF
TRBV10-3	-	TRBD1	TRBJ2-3	TGTGCCACCGGACAGGGGGCCATGGCAGATACGCAGTATTTT	CATGQGAMADTQYF
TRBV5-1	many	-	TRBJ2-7	TGCGCCAGCAGCTTGGCCAACGAGCAGTACTTC	CASSLANEQYF
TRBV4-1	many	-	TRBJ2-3	TGCGCCAGCAGCCAAGGTATAGGTCTCAGCACAGATACGCAGTATTTT	CASSQGIGLSTDTQYF
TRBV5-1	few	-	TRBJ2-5	TGCGCCAGCAGAGTTACGGCTCAAGAGACCCAGTACTTC	CASRVTAQETQYF
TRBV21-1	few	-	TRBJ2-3	TGTGCCAGCAGCGAAAAGCGGGACAGTAGCACAGATACGCAGTATTTT	CASSEKRDSSTDTQYF
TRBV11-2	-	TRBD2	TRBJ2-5	TGTGCCAGCAGCTTAGTTCCCAGCGGGGGAAAGAAAGAGACCCAGTACTTC	CASSLVPSGGKKETQYF
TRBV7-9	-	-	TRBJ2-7	TGTGCCAGCAGCTTAGCGGGGATGTACGAGCAGTACTTC	CASSLAGMYEQYF
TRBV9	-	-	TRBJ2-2	TGTGCCAGCAGCGTATTGGGTTGGAACACCGGGGAGCTGTTTTTT	CASSVLGWNTGELFF
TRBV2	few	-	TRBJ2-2	TGTGCCAGCACAAGACAGCAAGTTTCCGGGGAGCTGTTTTTT	CASTRQQVSGELFF
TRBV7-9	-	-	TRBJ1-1	TGTGCCAGCCCGGACTCTTTCTTT	CASPDSFF
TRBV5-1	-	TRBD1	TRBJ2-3	TGCGCCAGCAGATCACGGGACAGGGGGCGGGATACGCAGTATTTT	CASRSRDRGRDTQYF
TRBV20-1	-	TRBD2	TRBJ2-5	TGCAGTGCTAGAGGTCCGTGGACTAGCGGGCAAGAGACCCAGTACTTC	CSARGPWTSGQETQYF
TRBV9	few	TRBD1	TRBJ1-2	TGTGCCAGCTACAGGGGGCCAAGCTATGGCTACACCTTC	CASYRGPSYGYTF
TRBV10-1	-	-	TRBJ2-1	TGCGCCAGCAGTGACCCCTACAGGGACCCCTACAATGAGCAGTTCTTC	CASSDPYRDPYNEQFF
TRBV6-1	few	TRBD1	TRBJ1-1	TGTGCCAGCACCCCATGGGGATGGACAGGGAACACTGAAGCTTTCTTT	CASTPWGWTGNTEAFF
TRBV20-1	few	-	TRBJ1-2	TGCAGTGCTAGGGGATCCATTGGGGGGGCCATCTATGGCTACACCTTC	CSARGSIGGAIYGYTF
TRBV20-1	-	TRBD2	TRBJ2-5	TGCAGTGCTAGAGCCCCAGGCGCGGGACTAGCGGGAGAAGAGACCCAGTACTTC	CSARAPGAGLAGEETQYF
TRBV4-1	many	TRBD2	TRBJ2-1	TGCGCCAGCAGCCAAACCGGACTAGCGGGCTTCTACAATGAGCAGTTCTTC	CASSQTGLAGFYNEQFF
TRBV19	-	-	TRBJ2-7	TGTGCCAGTAGTATTTGGGTTAGCTCCTACGAGCAGTACTTC	CASSIWVSSYEQYF
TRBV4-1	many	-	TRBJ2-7	TGCGCCAGCAGCCGGTACGAGCAGTACTTC	CASSRYEQYF
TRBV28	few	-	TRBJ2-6	TGTGCCAGTCTCCCCGTTGGAGCGGTTTCTGGGGCCAACGTCCTGACTTTC	CASLPVGAVSGANVLTF
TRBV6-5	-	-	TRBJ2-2	TGTGCCAGCAGTTACTCGAATGCCCTATCCACCGGGGAGCTGTTTTTT	CASSYSNALSTGELFF
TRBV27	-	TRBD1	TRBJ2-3	TGTGCCAGCAGTTCCCCAAGGGGATGGGGGACAGGATATACAGATACGCAGTATTTT	CASSSPRGWGTGYTDTQYF
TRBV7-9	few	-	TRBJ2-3	TGTGCCAGCAGGCTCACAGGAAGAGATACGCGGTATTTT	CASRLTGRDTRYF
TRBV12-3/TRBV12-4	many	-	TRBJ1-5	TGTGCCAGCAAAAGAGGGGATCAGCCCCAGCATTTT	CASKRGDQPQHF
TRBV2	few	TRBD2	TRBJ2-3	TGTGCCAGCAGGCGACTAGCGGGTTCCGCTAGCACAGATACGCAGTATTTT	CASRRLAGSASTDTQYF
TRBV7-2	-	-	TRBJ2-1	TGTGCCAGCAGGCTCCAGGCTCCTGTGACCTACAATGAGCAGTTCTTC	CASRLQAPVTYNEQFF
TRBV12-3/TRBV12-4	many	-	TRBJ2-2	TGCGCCAGCAGCTTAGGACAGAACACCGGGGAGCTGTTTTTT	CASSLGQNTGELFF
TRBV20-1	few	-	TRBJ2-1	TGCAGTGCTAGTGGGTCTGAGCAGTTCTTC	CSASGSEQFF
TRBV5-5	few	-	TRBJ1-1	TGTGCCAGCAGCATGGCTAGGGTCGGGACTGAAGCTTTCTTT	CASSMARVGTEAFF
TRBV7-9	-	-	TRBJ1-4	TGTGCCAGCAGCCGATCCGGCGGTCTTCGAGAAAAACTGTTTTTT	CASSRSGGLREKLFF
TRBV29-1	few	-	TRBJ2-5	TGCAGCGTTGACTGGACCCGGTGGATTGATACCCAGTACTTC	CSVDWTRWIDTQYF
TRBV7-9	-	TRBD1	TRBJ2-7	TGTGCCAGCAGCGAAGGACAGGGGAGATTATTTGAGCAGTACTTC	CASSEGQGRLFEQYF
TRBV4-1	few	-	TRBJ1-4	TGCGCCAGCAGCCAAGATTGGTCCGCAACTAATGAAAAACTGTTTTTT	CASSQDWSATNEKLFF
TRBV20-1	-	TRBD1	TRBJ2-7	TGCAGGGAACCGGGACAGGGTTCCCGCTACGAGCAGTACTTC	CREPGQGSRYEQYF
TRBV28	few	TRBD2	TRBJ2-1	TGTGCCAGCAGTTCCGGGACTAGCGGCTTTAACTCCTACAATGAGCAGTTCTTC	CASSSGTSGFNSYNEQFF